The 14 T cell receptor beta chains reported below all come from one sample, sequenced in a study of tumor-infiltrating lymphocytes in glioblastoma multiforme. TCR beta libraries were built from RNA through three nested multiplex PCR rounds using modified ARM-PCR. MiXCR, applied by TCRdb to the multiplex PCR reads, yields one record per CDR3 protein. The data contain nearly 15,000 distinct CDR3 sequences, around 72% of them singletons. Sequencing was carried out using brain tumor tissue. The receptors shown here come from a male donor with glioblastoma.

Notes on this clonotype: Here the CDR3 omits its conserved ending phenylalanine or tryptophan, so a read error is the likely source. The rearrangement uses TRBV28 and TRBJ2-3, with D tentatively TRBD2 (5 bases). Germline V CDR1 and CDR2: MDHEN, SYDVKM. This CDR3 is built from 14 residues. Trimming removed 3 bases from V and 3 bases from J, with 10 bases in between. CDR3 nucleotide sequence: TGTGCCAGCAGTTTTCTAGCTGGGACAGATACGCAGTATTTA. It encodes CASSFLAGTDTQYL.

The rearrangement links TRBV10-2 to TRBJ2-7; TRBD2 matches at 13 bases. Germline-derived CDR1 and CDR2 are WSHSY and SAAADI. The ends lost 6 bases at V and 0 bases at J; junction bases unmatched: 8. The CDR3 runs 17 residues. CDR3 amino acids: CASSKLAGGPASYEQYF. The CDR3 DNA sequence: TGCGCCAGCAGCAAACTAGCGGGAGGGCCAGCCTCCTACGAGCAGTACTTC.

With respect to this clonotype: Being one base from a much bigger clone, this may be a read error. J is TRBJ2-7 and V is TRBV11-3; D remains ambiguous. The germline gives CDR1 SGHNT, CDR2 YENEEA. V lost 2 bases to trimming and J lost 7 bases, with 12 bases between them. This CDR3 region has 13 residues. The CDR3 here is CASSLYSVGEQYF. In nucleotides, the CDR3 is TGTGCCAGCAGCTTATATTCGGTGGGGGAGCAGTACTTC.

This clonotype was found once. CDR3 DNA sequence: TGTGCCAGCAGTTTTATCGGGGAGCTGTTTTTT. This translates into CASSFIGELFF. The chain uses TRBV12-3 or TRBV12-4 and TRBJ2-2; D remains unclear. V lost 3 bases and J lost 7, with 3 bases in between. The CDR3 length is 11 residues.

Notes on this clonotype: Given the absence of the conserved phenylalanine or tryptophan at the CDR3 end, a read error is likely. The chain is built from TRBV4-1 and TRBJ1-6; D remains unclear. In germline, CDR1 is MGHRA, CDR2 YSYEKL. The V end lost 8 bases, the J end lost 9 bases, and 20 bases lay between the germline ends. The CDR3 runs to 15 residues. CDR3 region: CASPNLAPGVSPLHS. The CDR3 DNA is TGCGCCAGCCCAAACCTGGCACCTGGGGTTTCACCCCTCCACTCT.

On this clonotype itself: At one end the junction does not follow the germline gene, possibly because of a read error. The chain links TRBV12-5 to TRBJ2-1; D call uncertain. In germline, CDR1 is LGHNT, CDR2 FRNRAP. This CDR3 comprises 15 residues. CDR3 bases: TGTGCTAATGGTTTGTGTCCTTACCGTTATAATGAGCAGTTCTTC. Translated: CANGLCPYRYNEQFF.

Regarding this clonotype: Relative to the germline gene, one junction end is altered; a read error may explain this. The chain is built from TRBV11-2 and TRBJ2-5, with D tentatively TRBD2 (5 bases). CDR1 is SGHAT, CDR2 FQNNGV, per germline. The CDR3 covers 13 residues. The CDR3 DNA follows: TGTGCCAGATGCTTCGGGGATCAGGAGATCCAGTACTTC. Encoded protein: CARCFGDQEIQYF.

This chain links TRBV4-2 with TRBJ1-5, with D possibly being TRBD1 (6 bases). This CDR3 region has 16 residues. From germline, CDR1 is LGHNA and CDR2 YNFKEQ. The CDR3: CAISQESRQARQPQHF. CDR3 coding DNA: TGTGCTATCAGCCAAGAATCCCGACAGGCTCGACAGCCCCAGCATTTT.

Details on this clonotype: The junction and the germline gene differ at one end; a read error may be behind it. The rearrangement uses TRBV4-2 and TRBJ2-7; 10 positions match TRBD2. Germline assignment: CDR1 LGHNA and CDR2 YNFKEQ. There are 14 residues in the CDR3. The CDR3 region has the DNA TGTGCCAGCGGTGGAACCGGGCCTAGCGGGAGTTATCACTTC. Translation: CASGGTGPSGSYHF.

Ten or more counts support this clonotype. This chain joins TRBV5-1 and TRBJ1-6; 9 bases align to TRBD1. CDR1 is SGHRS and CDR2 is YFSETQ in the germline V gene. The CDR3 spans 17 residues. V lost 4 bases, J lost 7 bases, and 12 bases stayed unmatched. CDR3 in amino acids: CASSHPSTGGRNSPLHF. The CDR3 DNA is TGCGCCAGCAGCCACCCCTCGACAGGGGGGCGGAATTCACCCCTCCACTTT.

The J gene is TRBJ1-2, the V gene TRBV6-6; D is undetermined. Per the germline V gene, CDR1 is MNHNY and CDR2 is SVGAGI (reference sequence). This CDR3 spans 14 amino acids. CDR3 sequence reads: CVSTGEATNYGYTF. The CDR3, as DNA: TGTGTTAGCACCGGGGAGGCCACTAACTATGGCTACACCTTC.

Concerning this clonotype: The CDR3 does not end in the conserved phenylalanine or tryptophan, so this is likely a read error. The gene calls are TRBV12-3 or TRBV12-4 and TRBJ2-2; 9 bases agree with TRBD1. This CDR3 is 15 amino acids long. V gave up 7 bases and J gave up 9 bases; unmatched junction bases: 12. The CDR3 loop is CASNILGQGGWELFI. In nucleotides, the CDR3 is TGTGCCAGCAATATACTGGGACAGGGTGGCTGGGAGCTGTTTATT.

This clonotype was seen a single time. At one end, the junction sequence differs from germline, possibly due to a read error. This chain uses TRBV11-3 with TRBJ2-1; D unresolved. This CDR3 spans 16 amino acids. Germline V CDR1 and CDR2: SGHNT, YENEEA. CDR3 in DNA: TGTGCCAGCAGCCTAGAAACTGGCGAACTTTTCAATGAGCAGTTCTTC. As protein: CASSLETGELFNEQFF.

A remark on this clonotype: As the CDR3 is not closed by the conserved phenylalanine or tryptophan, this likely results from a read error. This chain connects TRBV11-3 to TRBJ2-3, with no clear D. CDR3 length equals 14 residues. Germline values: CDR1 SGHNT, CDR2 YENEEA. CDR3 nucleotides: TGTGCCAGCAGCTATGAGAGTCACACAGATGCGCAGTATTTG. Translated: CASSYESHTDAQYL.